A selection of T cell receptor beta chains follows, all from one sample in a study of CD8 T cells in ankylosing spondylitis. MiXCR was run by TCRdb on the 5' RACE reads, yielding one entry per CDR3 protein. The sample lists 40,000 to 55,000 distinct CDR3 sequences, approximately 7.4% occurring once. Sequencing was performed on blood, either unsorted or a sorted T cell fraction (not recorded which). The receptors stem from a female donor with ankylosing spondylitis or in good health (not recorded which). Both conserved end residues are part of each CDR3. D genes are given only for firm matches. Clone size is given for some rows only: seen once, a few or many times, or a class if the clone is expanded.

TRBJ2-7	TRBV4-3	many	.	TGCGCCAGCAGCTCCGGGAGGGGGCAACTCTACGAGCAGTACTTC	CASSSGRGQLYEQYF
TRBJ1-1	TRBV6-5	many	.	TGTGCCAGCAGTTACAGGTCTGAAGCTTTCTTT	CASSYRSEAFF
TRBJ2-7	TRBV20-1	many	.	TGCAGTGCTCCCGGGCCGGGGGCCCAAGGCTCCTACGAGCAGTACTTC	CSAPGPGAQGSYEQYF
TRBJ1-2	TRBV29-1	.	.	TGCAGCGTTGGATCCCTAGTCATGGGTGGCTACACCTTC	CSVGSLVMGGYTF
TRBJ1-3	TRBV20-1	many	.	TGCAGTGCTTATCGTACTGTCGGAAACACCATATATTTT	CSAYRTVGNTIYF
TRBJ1-6	TRBV18	many	TRBD1	TGTGCCAGCTCTTCCGACAGGGGTGGTTCACCCCTCCACTTT	CASSSDRGGSPLHF
TRBJ2-2	TRBV24-1	medium-sized	.	TGTGCCACCAGTGATACGACGGGGTTTGAAGGGGAGCTGTTTTTT	CATSDTTGFEGELFF
TRBJ2-6	TRBV4-3	many	.	TGCGCCAGCAGCCAAGATGGGAGCTCTGGGGCCAACGTCCTGACTTTC	CASSQDGSSGANVLTF
TRBJ2-5	TRBV19	.	.	TGTGCCAGTAGTATAGAAGGCCGGTCAACAGAGACCCAGTACTTC	CASSIEGRSTETQYF
TRBJ2-1	TRBV7-2	.	TRBD2	TGTGCCAGCAGCTTAGTGGGCGGGGGGAACAATGAGCAGTTCTTC	CASSLVGGGNNEQFF
TRBJ1-6	TRBV5-6	many	TRBD1	TGTGCCAGCAGCCGGACAGGGGGCGGGTATAATTCACCCCTCCACTTT	CASSRTGGGYNSPLHF
TRBJ1-2	TRBV12-3/TRBV12-4	many	.	TGTGCCAGCAGTCCTCCCCTCAATAGAGGCTACACCTTC	CASSPPLNRGYTF
TRBJ2-2	TRBV6-5	many	.	TGTGCCAGCAGTTCCCCTGACAGAAACACCGGGGAGCTGTTTTTT	CASSSPDRNTGELFF
TRBJ2-2	TRBV5-1	many	TRBD1	TGCGCCAGCAGCTCCCCCCACCGACAGGGGACTAACACCGGGGAGCTGTTTTTT	CASSSPHRQGTNTGELFF
TRBJ2-3	TRBV12-3/TRBV12-4	many	.	TGTGCCAGCAGTTTTGAGCAGGGGCCAGATACGCAGTATTTT	CASSFEQGPDTQYF
TRBJ2-2	TRBV5-1	many	.	TGCGCCAGCAGACATCAAGCGGATCTGAACACCGGGGAGCTGTTTTTT	CASRHQADLNTGELFF
TRBJ1-3	TRBV5-6	many	.	TGTGCCAGCAGCTTGGCCACGGGAATCGGAAACACCATATATTTT	CASSLATGIGNTIYF
TRBJ2-5	TRBV7-6	many	.	TGTGCCAGCAGCTCCCAGGCAACTACTCAAGAGACCCAGTACTTC	CASSSQATTQETQYF
TRBJ1-5	TRBV6-2/TRBV6-3	few	.	TGTGCCAGCACTCCACAGGGTGGCAATCAGCCCCAGCATTTT	CASTPQGGNQPQHF
TRBJ1-2	TRBV20-1	many	TRBD1	TGCAGTGCTACGGCATCGACTACAGGGGCGTATGGCTACACCTTC	CSATASTTGAYGYTF
TRBJ2-2	TRBV5-8	many	TRBD1	TGTGCCAGCAGCTTATCAGGGGGCCTCGGGGAGCTGTTTTTT	CASSLSGGLGELFF
TRBJ1-5	TRBV5-6	many	.	TGTGCCAGCAGCTTGGGTCAGAGCAGGGGGCCCCAGCATTTT	CASSLGQSRGPQHF
TRBJ1-2	TRBV4-3	few	TRBD1	TGCGCCAGCAGCTTAAGGACAGGCAACTATGGCTACACCTTC	CASSLRTGNYGYTF
TRBJ1-1	TRBV5-1	.	.	TGCGCCAGCAGCCAAACCCCGGGGAACACTGAAGCTTTCTTT	CASSQTPGNTEAFF
TRBJ2-2	TRBV5-1	many	TRBD1	TGCGCCAGCAGCTTTAACAGGGGTACCGGGGAGCTGTTTTTT	CASSFNRGTGELFF
TRBJ2-5	TRBV20-1	many	.	TGCAGTGCTCAGGGTGTGCAAGAGACCCAGTACTTC	CSAQGVQETQYF
TRBJ1-1	TRBV7-2	many	.	TGTGCCAGCAGCTCACAGATGAACACTGAAGCTTTCTTT	CASSSQMNTEAFF
TRBJ1-2	TRBV28	many	.	TGTGCCAGCAGTTTGTCTTCTGGCTACACCTTC	CASSLSSGYTF
TRBJ1-4	TRBV7-2	many	.	TGTGCCAGCAGTGTTAGAGGAGGTCTCCCCAATGAAAAACTGTTTTTT	CASSVRGGLPNEKLFF
TRBJ2-1	TRBV20-1	many	.	TGCAGTCGGTGGGGGGAGAGTGAGCAGTTCTTC	CSRWGESEQFF
TRBJ2-2	TRBV20-1	many	TRBD2	TGCAGTGCCCTAGTCGGGAGCGGGGGGTCATACACCGGGGAGCTGTTTTTT	CSALVGSGGSYTGELFF
TRBJ2-3	TRBV2	many	TRBD2	TGTGCCAGCAGTCTCCGCCTTGGAGCGGGGGGAGCAGATACGCAGTATTTT	CASSLRLGAGGADTQYF
TRBJ2-1	TRBV5-6	many	TRBD2	TGTGCCAGCAGCCTTTGGCGTCTAGCGGGACACTACAATGAGCAGTTCTTC	CASSLWRLAGHYNEQFF
TRBJ2-2	TRBV6-1	many	.	TGTGCCAGCAGGTCCCGGTCGAACACCGGGGAGCTGTTTTTT	CASRSRSNTGELFF
TRBJ1-2	TRBV12-3/TRBV12-4	many	TRBD1	TGTGCCAGCAGTCTGGGGACAGGGGAAGGGGGCTACACCTTC	CASSLGTGEGGYTF
TRBJ1-2	TRBV7-9	.	.	TGTGCCAGCAGCCCGGGGCCGGACTATGGCTACACCTTC	CASSPGPDYGYTF
TRBJ1-5	TRBV20-1	many	.	TGCAGTGCTAGAACCGACAGGAATCAGCCCCAGCATTTT	CSARTDRNQPQHF
TRBJ2-5	TRBV24-1	many	.	TGTGCCACCAGTGGCAGGACCGCTCAAGAGACCCAGTACTTC	CATSGRTAQETQYF
TRBJ1-4	TRBV28	many	.	TGTGCCAGCAGTTTCCAGATAATCGAAAAACTGTTTTTT	CASSFQIIEKLFF
TRBJ2-3	TRBV7-2	many	.	TGTGCCAGCAGCCAAATGAGAGATACGCAGTATTTT	CASSQMRDTQYF
TRBJ2-4	TRBV20-1	many	.	TGCAGTGCTAGCGACCCGTCAGTAGCCAAAAACATTCAGTACTTC	CSASDPSVAKNIQYF
TRBJ2-5	TRBV5-8	few	.	TGTGCCAGCAGCTTGGTTCTGGGGGGTGAGACCCAGTACTTC	CASSLVLGGETQYF
TRBJ2-1	TRBV12-3/TRBV12-4	many	.	TGTGCCAGCAGTACGGGAGCCCAACCCTCCAATGAGCAGTTCTTC	CASSTGAQPSNEQFF
TRBJ1-2	TRBV5-1	few	.	TGCGCCAGCAGCTTGTTGGAGGGGGGCTATGGCTACACCTTC	CASSLLEGGYGYTF
TRBJ2-2	TRBV12-5	many	.	TGTGCTAGTGGGAACTCGGGGGGCACATTCACCGGGGAGCTGTTTTTT	CASGNSGGTFTGELFF
TRBJ1-1	TRBV6-1	.	.	TGTGTCAGCAGCCCCGTTGTCCGCCCGAGGACTGAAGCTTTCTTT	CVSSPVVRPRTEAFF
TRBJ2-1	TRBV6-1	many	TRBD1	TGTGCCAGCAGTGGAAGGACAGGCTACAACAATGAGCAGTTCTTC	CASSGRTGYNNEQFF
TRBJ2-7	TRBV7-9	.	TRBD2	TGTGCCAGCAGACCAGCGGGGACCTACGAGCAGTACTTC	CASRPAGTYEQYF
TRBJ2-2	TRBV5-6	many	TRBD1	TGTGCCAGCAGCCGTGCCGGACAGGTCCCCGGGGAGCTGTTTTTT	CASSRAGQVPGELFF
TRBJ2-2	TRBV20-1	many	.	TGCAGTGCCAGCACTACAGGGAGCACCGGGGAGCTGTTTTTT	CSASTTGSTGELFF
TRBJ2-7	TRBV6-2/TRBV6-3	.	TRBD1	TGTGCCAGCAGTTACGAGACAGGGGAGCGCTACGAGCAGTACTTC	CASSYETGERYEQYF
TRBJ2-5	TRBV6-1	many	.	TGTGCCAGCGGACCGGGCCGGACTACCCTTGGAGAGACCCAGTACTTC	CASGPGRTTLGETQYF